This TCR beta chain originates from a study of beta chain features in type 1 diabetes. The table lists this clone with a few counts. V shed 0 bases and J shed 6 bases, with 7 bases lying between them. This CDR3 contains 13 residues. The germline V gene encodes CDR1 LGHNA and CDR2 YNFKEQ. What was sequenced were expressed TCRB transcripts, since all of the isolated RNA had been reverse transcribed. Produced via immunoSEQ multiplex PCR; TCRdb's table is partial and in-frame only. The repertoire includes 300,000 to 450,000 clones, around a fifth of them detected once, and 0.044% sits in the top ten. The rearrangement uses TRBV4-2 and TRBJ2-3; D call uncertain. The material sequenced was naive CD4+ T cells from blood. This clonotype was obtained from a woman younger than 35 in good health. CDR3 region: CASSQDGRDTQYF. Written as DNA, the CDR3 is TGTGCCAGCAGCCAAGACGGCAGGGATACGCAGTATTTT.